This T cell receptor beta chain derives from a study of shared clonotypes between healthy human individuals. In germline, CDR1 is SQVTM, CDR2 ANQGSEA. V shed 7 bases and J shed 3 bases, with 19 bases lying between them. CDR3 length equals 14 residues. This clone was observed a handful of times. Data came from immunoSEQ multiplex PCR; TCRdb stores just in-frame clones and leaves some out. The table has about 460,000 clones, approximately 80% seen once. The sequence was collected from a woman between 40 and 55 years old in good health. Some clones in this sample may be carry-over from other donors' samples. This chain uses TRBV29-1 with TRBJ2-7; D may match TRBD1 or TRBD2 (5 bases each). The source material was PBMCs. CDR3 coding DNA: TGCAGCGCCTCAACCTGGGGGACGAACTACGAGCAGTACTTC. This translates into CSASTWGTNYEQYF.